Below are 4 T cell receptor beta chains sequenced from a single sample in a study of shared clonotypes between healthy human individuals. Sequencing was performed with immunoSEQ multiplex PCR; in TCRdb, only in-frame clones are kept and a portion is missing. The sample contains under 1,900,000 clones, roughly 98.5% of which appear only once. The specimen sequenced was naive CD4+ T cells sorted from blood. The subset denotes: CD45RA+ positively selected. Source of these receptors: a man aged 25-45 years in good health.

The V and J genes are TRBV19 and TRBJ2-2; 9 bases are a match to TRBD1. This CDR3 contains 15 residues. The V gene's germline CDR1 is LNHDA and CDR2 SQIVND (reference sequence). The V and J ends lost 8 bases and 3 bases, in that order; junction bases with no gene match: 7. The CDR3 DNA reads as TGTGCCAGTTCCCGCCGGGACAGGGACACCGGGGAGCTGTTTTTT. Translated: CASSRRDRDTGELFF.

The rearrangement joins TRBV5-1 to TRBJ2-2; no clear D. Per germline, CDR1 SGHRS and CDR2 YFSETQ. The CDR3 length is 15 residues. The V and J ends lost 4 bases and 1 base respectively, with 11 bases between them. CDR3: CASSQGPRNTGELFF. In nucleotides, the CDR3 is TGCGCCAGCAGCCAAGGACCCAGGAACACCGGGGAGCTGTTTTTT.

The chain joins TRBV30 to TRBJ2-7, with D perhaps TRBD1 (6 bases). CDR1 is GTSNPN and CDR2 is SVGIG in the germline V gene (reference sequence). Trimming pared 0 bases from V and 7 bases from J, leaving 13 bases between. This CDR3 comprises 13 residues. The CDR3 sequence is CAWSVLGAQEQYF. CDR3 nucleotides: TGTGCCTGGAGTGTTTTGGGGGCGCAGGAGCAGTACTTC. Full variable domain (outside the CDR3, taken from reference TRBV30 and TRBJ2-7): SQTIHQWPATLVQPVGSPLSLECTVEGTSNPNLYWYRQAAGRGLQLLFYSVGIGQISSEVPQNLSASRPQDRQFILSSKKLLLSDSGFYLCAWSVLGAQEQYFGPGTRLTVT.

The rearrangement links TRBV27 to TRBJ1-2; maybe TRBD1 (5 bases). The CDR3 is 14 residues long. Trimming removed 5 bases from V and 8 bases from J, with 18 bases in between. Germline values: CDR1 MNHEY, CDR2 SMNVEV (reference sequence). For the CDR3, the DNA is TGTGCCAGCAGTCCATCTCGACAGTTGGGGGGCTACACCTTC. It codes for CASSPSRQLGGYTF.